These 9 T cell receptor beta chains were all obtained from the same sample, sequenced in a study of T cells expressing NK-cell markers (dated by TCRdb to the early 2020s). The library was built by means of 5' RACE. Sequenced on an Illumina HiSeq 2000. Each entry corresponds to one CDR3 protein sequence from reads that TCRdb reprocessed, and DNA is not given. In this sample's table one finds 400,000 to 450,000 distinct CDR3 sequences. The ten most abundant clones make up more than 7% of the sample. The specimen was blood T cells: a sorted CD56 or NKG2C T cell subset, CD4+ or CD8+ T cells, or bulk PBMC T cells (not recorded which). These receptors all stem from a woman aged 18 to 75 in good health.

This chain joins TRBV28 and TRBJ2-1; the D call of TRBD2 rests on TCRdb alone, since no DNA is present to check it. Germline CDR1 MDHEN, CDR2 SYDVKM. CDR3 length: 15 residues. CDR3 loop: CASGELAVPYNEQFF. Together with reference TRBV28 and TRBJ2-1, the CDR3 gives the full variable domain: DVKVTQSSRYLVKRTGEKVFLECVQDMDHENMFWYRQDPGLGLRLIYFSYDVKMKEKGDIPEGYSVSREKKERFSLILESASTNQTSMYLCASGELAVPYNEQFFGPGTRLTVL.

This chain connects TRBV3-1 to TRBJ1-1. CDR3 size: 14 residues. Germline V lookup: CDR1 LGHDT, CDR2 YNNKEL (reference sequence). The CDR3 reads CASSQFSGNTEAFF.

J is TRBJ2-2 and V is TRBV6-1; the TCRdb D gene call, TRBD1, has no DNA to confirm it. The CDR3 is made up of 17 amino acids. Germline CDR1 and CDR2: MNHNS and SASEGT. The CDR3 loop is CASTQQVAGQNTGELFF.

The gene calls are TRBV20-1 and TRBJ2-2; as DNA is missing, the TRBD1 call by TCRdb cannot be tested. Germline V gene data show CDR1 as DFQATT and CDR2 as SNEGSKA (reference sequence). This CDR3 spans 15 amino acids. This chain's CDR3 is CSAYRTGGSHGELFF.

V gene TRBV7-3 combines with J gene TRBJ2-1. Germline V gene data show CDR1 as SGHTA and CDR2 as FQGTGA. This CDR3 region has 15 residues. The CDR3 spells CASRPADVVGNEQFF.

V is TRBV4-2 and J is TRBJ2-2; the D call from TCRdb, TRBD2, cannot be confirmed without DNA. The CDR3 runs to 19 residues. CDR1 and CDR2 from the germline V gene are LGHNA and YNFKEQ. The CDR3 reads CASSQPLSTSGGGTGELFF.

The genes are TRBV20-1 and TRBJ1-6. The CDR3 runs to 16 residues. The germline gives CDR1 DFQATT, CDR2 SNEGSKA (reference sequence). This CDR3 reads CSARDGTREGNSPLHF.

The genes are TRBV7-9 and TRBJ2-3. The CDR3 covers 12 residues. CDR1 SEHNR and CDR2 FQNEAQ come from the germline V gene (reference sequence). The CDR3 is CASSPAGNTQYF.

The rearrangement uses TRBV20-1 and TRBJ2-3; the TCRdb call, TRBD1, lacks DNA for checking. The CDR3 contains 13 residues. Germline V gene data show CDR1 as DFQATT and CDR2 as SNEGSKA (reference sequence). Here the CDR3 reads CSARGGVGDTQYF.